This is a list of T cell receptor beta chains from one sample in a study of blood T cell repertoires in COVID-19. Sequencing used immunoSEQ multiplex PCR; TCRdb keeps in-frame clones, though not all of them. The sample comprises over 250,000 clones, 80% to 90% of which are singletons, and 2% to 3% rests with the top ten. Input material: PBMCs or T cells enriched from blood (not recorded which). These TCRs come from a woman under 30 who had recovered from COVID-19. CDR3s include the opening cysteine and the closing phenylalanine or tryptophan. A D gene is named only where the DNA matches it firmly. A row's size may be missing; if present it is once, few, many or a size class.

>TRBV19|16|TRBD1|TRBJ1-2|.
TGTGCCAGTAGTGTATCCGGGACAGGTTATCACTATGGCTACACCTTC
CASSVSGTGYHYGYTF
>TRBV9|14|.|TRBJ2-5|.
TGTGCCAGCAGCGTAATACTGGACAAAGAGACCCAGTACTTC
CASSVILDKETQYF
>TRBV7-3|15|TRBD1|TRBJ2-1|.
TGTGCCAGCAGCTCCGGGACAGGGTACTACAATGAGCAGTTCTTC
CASSSGTGYYNEQFF
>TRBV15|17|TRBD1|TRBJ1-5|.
TGTGCCACCAGCACCGTACAGGGACAGGGGAGTTCGCAGCCCCAGCATTTT
CATSTVQGQGSSQPQHF
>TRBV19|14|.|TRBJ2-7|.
TGTGCCAGTAGCCGACCGGGGGGCGCGAGGGAGCAGTACTTC
CASSRPGGAREQYF
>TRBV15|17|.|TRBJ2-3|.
TGTGCCACCAGCAGGGTCACAGGGGGGGCGATCACAGATACGCAGTATTTT
CATSRVTGGAITDTQYF
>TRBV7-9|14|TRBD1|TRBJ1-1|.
TGTGCCAGCAGCTGGACAGGATCGAACACTGAAGCTTTCTTT
CASSWTGSNTEAFF
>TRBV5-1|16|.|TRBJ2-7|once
TGCGCCAGCAGCTTGGGAAGCGGGCCTCTCCCCTACGAGCAGTACTTC
CASSLGSGPLPYEQYF
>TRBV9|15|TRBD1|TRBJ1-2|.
TGTGCCAGCAGCGCGACAGGGGGCGAAGGGAATGGCTACACCTTC
CASSATGGEGNGYTF
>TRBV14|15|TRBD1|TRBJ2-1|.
TGTGCCAGCAGCGGATCAGGGGGCCCCTACAATGAGCAGTTCTTC
CASSGSGGPYNEQFF
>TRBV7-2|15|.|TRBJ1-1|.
TGTGCCAGCAGCTTAGCGCCAGGCATGAACACTGAAGCTTTCTTT
CASSLAPGMNTEAFF
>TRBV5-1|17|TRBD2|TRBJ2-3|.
TGCGCCAGCAGCCCGGGACTAGCGGGGGAACGGGCAGATACGCAGTATTTT
CASSPGLAGERADTQYF
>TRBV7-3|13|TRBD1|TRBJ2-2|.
TGTGCCAGCGGGACAGGGATTAGCGGGGAGCTGTTTTTT
CASGTGISGELFF
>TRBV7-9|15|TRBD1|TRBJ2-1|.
TGTGCCATAACTCTCGGGACACAGGGGATGAATGAGCAGTTCTTC
CAITLGTQGMNEQFF
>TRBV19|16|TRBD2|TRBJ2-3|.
TGTGCCAGTAGTTTTCCTCCGGGGGGGGGCACAGATACGCAGTATTTT
CASSFPPGGGTDTQYF
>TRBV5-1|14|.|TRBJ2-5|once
TGCGCCAGCAGCAAGACACTTACCCAAGAGACCCAGTACTTC
CASSKTLTQETQYF
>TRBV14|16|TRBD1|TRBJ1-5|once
TGTGCCAGCAGCCAAGGAGACAGGGGACCCAATCAGCCCCAGCATTTT
CASSQGDRGPNQPQHF
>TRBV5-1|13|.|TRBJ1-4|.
TGCGCCAGCAGCTTGGGACTTAGGGAAAAACTGTTTTTT
CASSLGLREKLFF
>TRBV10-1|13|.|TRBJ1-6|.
TGCGCCAGCTCTCCCGGGTGGGGCTCACCCCTCCACTTT
CASSPGWGSPLHF
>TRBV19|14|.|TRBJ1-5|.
TGTGCCAGTAGTATATGGGAGGATACTCAGCCCCAGCATTTT
CASSIWEDTQPQHF
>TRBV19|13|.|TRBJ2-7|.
TGTGCCAGTAGTTCGGGCAGGGGCTACGAGCAGTACTTC
CASSSGRGYEQYF
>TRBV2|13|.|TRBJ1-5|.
TGTGCCAGCAGTGACGAGGTGGCTCAGCCCCAGCATTTT
CASSDEVAQPQHF
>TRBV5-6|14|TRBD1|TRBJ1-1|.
TGTGCCAGCAGCCCCAACTTGGACAGGTCTGAAGCTTTCTTT
CASSPNLDRSEAFF
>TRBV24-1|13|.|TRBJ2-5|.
TGTGCCACCAGTGCTAGGCAGGGAGAGACCCAGTACTTC
CATSARQGETQYF
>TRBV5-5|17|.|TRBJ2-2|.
TGTGCCAGCAGCCTCGGGTTTCACGACAGGAGGACCGGGGAGCTGTTTTTT
CASSLGFHDRRTGELFF
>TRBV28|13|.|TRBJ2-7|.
TGTGCCAGCACGGGCCAGGGCCCCTACGAGCAGTACTTC
CASTGQGPYEQYF
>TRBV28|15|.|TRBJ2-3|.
TGTGCCAGCAGCAACCAGGAATCCCTCGCCGATACGCAGTATTTT
CASSNQESLADTQYF
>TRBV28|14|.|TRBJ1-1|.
TGTGCCAGCAGGGACAGACTCATGAACACTGAAGCTTTCTTT
CASRDRLMNTEAFF
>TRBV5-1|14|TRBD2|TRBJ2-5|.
TGCGCCAGCAGTGTCGGCGGGGGGCAGGAGACCCAGTACTTC
CASSVGGGQETQYF
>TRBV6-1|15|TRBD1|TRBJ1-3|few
TGTGCCAGCAGTGAGGAGACAGGGGGTGGAAACACCATATATTTT
CASSEETGGGNTIYF
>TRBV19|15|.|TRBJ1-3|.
TGTGCCAGTAGTATGGGCCAGGGAATTGGAAACACCATATATTTT
CASSMGQGIGNTIYF
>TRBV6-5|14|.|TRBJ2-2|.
TGTGCCAGCAGCCTAACGACAGTTTTTGGGGAGCTGTTTTTT
CASSLTTVFGELFF
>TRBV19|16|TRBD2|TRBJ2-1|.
TGTGCCAGTAGTATAGGTGGCGGGGGGGCTCGCAATGAGCAGTTCTTC
CASSIGGGGARNEQFF
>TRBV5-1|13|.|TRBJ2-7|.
TGCGCCAGCAGCCACGGACAGAGCCACGAGCAGTACTTC
CASSHGQSHEQYF
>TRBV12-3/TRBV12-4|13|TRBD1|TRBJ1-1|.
TGTGCCAGCAGCGGACAGGGACACACTGAAGCTTTCTTT
CASSGQGHTEAFF
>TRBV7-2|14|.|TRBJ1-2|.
TGTGCCAGCAGCTTAGCGGCTGGGGGCAATGGCTACACCTTC
CASSLAAGGNGYTF
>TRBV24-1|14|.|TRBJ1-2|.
TGTGCCACCAGTGATTTGCACTCTAACTATGGCTACACCTTC
CATSDLHSNYGYTF
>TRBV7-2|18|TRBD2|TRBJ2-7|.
TGTGCCAGCAGCCAAGGGGGTAGCGGGAGTATACTACCCTACGAGCAGTACTTC
CASSQGGSGSILPYEQYF
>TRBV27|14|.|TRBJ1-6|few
TGTGCCAGCAATCCCTCCCCCTCCAATTCACCCCTCCACTTT
CASNPSPSNSPLHF
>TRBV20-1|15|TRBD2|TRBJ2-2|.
TGCAGTGCTAGTTTCGGACTAGCGGCCACCGGGGAGCTGTTTTTT
CSASFGLAATGELFF
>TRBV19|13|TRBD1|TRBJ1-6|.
TGTGCCAGTAAAGAGGGGGCTAATTCACCCCTCCACTTT
CASKEGANSPLHF
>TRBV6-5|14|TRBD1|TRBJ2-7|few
TGTGCCACCCGACTTCGGACAGGGAGCTACGAGCAGTACTTC
CATRLRTGSYEQYF
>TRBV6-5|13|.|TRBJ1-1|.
TGTGCCAGCATCGACAGGTCCTACACTGAAGCTTTCTTT
CASIDRSYTEAFF
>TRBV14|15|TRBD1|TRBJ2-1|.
TGTGCCAGCAGCCAATTCATCACAGGGGAGCATGAGCAGTTCTTC
CASSQFITGEHEQFF
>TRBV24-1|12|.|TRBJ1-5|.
TGTGCCACCAGTGATCCAAATCAGCCCCAGCATTTT
CATSDPNQPQHF
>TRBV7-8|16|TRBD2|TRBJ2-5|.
TGTGCCAGCAGCTTAGCGGGGGGAGGGATTGGAGAGACCCAGTACTTC
CASSLAGGGIGETQYF
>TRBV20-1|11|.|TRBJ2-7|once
TGCAGTGCTAGTTACGGGGGCGAGCAGTACTTC
CSASYGGEQYF
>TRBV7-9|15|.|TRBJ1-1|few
TGTGCCAGCGGACCCGCCGACAGAGTAAACACTGAAGCTTTCTTT
CASGPADRVNTEAFF
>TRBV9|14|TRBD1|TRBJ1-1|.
TGTGCCAGCAGCGGGGACAGGGCGAACACTGAAGCTTTCTTT
CASSGDRANTEAFF
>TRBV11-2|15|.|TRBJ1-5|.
TGTGCCAGCAGCTACTCGGGGATAAGCAATCAGCCCCAGCATTTT
CASSYSGISNQPQHF
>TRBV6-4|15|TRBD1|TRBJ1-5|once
TGTGCCAGCAGTGACTCGAGACAGGGAAATCAGCCCCAGCATTTT
CASSDSRQGNQPQHF
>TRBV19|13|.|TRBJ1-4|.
TGTGCCAGTAGTATTGTAAGGAGTGAAAAACTGTTTTTT
CASSIVRSEKLFF
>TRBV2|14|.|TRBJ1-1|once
TGTGCCAGCAGGCGAAATGGGGGGAGCACTGAAGCTTTCTTT
CASRRNGGSTEAFF